This TCR beta chain was observed in a study of T cell changes during pregnancy in multiple sclerosis. Trimming left V 1 base short and J 4 bases short, with 7 bases between. Germline assignment: CDR1 KGHSH and CDR2 LQKENI. CDR3 length: 13 amino acids. Using immunoSEQ multiplex PCR, the repertoire was profiled, and TCRdb retains in-frame clones only, with some absent. The sample carries about 40,000 clones, 90% recorded once. The sequenced sample was CD4+ T cells from peripheral blood mononuclear cells, obtained in the third trimester of pregnancy. This receptor was obtained from a female donor with multiple sclerosis, enrolled in a pregnancy study. V gene TRBV18 combines with J gene TRBJ2-5; TRBD2 might be the D (6 bases). CDR3 in amino acids: CASSPQGGETQYF. The CDR3 DNA follows: TGTGCCAGCTCACCACAGGGAGGAGAGACCCAGTACTTC.